The sample holds a few counts of the clone carrying this T cell receptor beta chain. The antigen is undetermined. By flow cytometry, patients selected for sequencing had shown an expansion of CD8+CD57+ cells. The enrolled patients all had severe acquired aplastic anemia. Among the patients, none had received any therapy at the time of blood sampling. According to the study, genomic DNA was the template for TCR beta VDJ and CDR3 profiling. TCRdb reprocessed the reads with MiXCR, giving one entry per CDR3 protein. The sample contains roughly 240,000 distinct CDR3 sequences, around 45% of which appear only once. The entry originates in a study of CD8+CD57+ T cells in acquired aplastic anemia. Study-level findings and limits: Patients and controls had CD8+ Simpson's diversity values that were not significantly distinct. The study identified under 30 CD8+ CDR3 sequences shared by patients and controls.

This TCR came from a human donor with aplastic anemia. The sequenced material came from sorted CD4+, CD8+, or CD8+CD57+ T cells (not recorded which) from PBMCs.

In nucleotides, the CDR3 is TGTGCCAGCAGCGTAGCGAGTGACAAGGACGGGCCCTATTTCCCTGGAAACACCATATATTTT. It codes for CASSVASDKDGPYFPGNTIYF. This chain links TRBV9 with TRBJ1-3, with D hard to call. Germline V gene data show CDR1 as SGDLS and CDR2 as YYNGEE. The CDR3 contains 21 residues. Between the trimmed V and J ends, which lost 0 bases and 2 bases, there was a span of 27 bases. Using reference TRBV9 and TRBJ1-3 for the parts outside the CDR3, the full variable domain is DSGVTQTPKHLITATGQRVTLRCSPRSGDLSVYWYQQSLDQGLQFLIQYYNGEERAKGNILERFSAQQFPDLHSELNLSSLELGDSALYFCASSVASDKDGPYFPGNTIYFGEGSWLTVV.